The clone carrying this T cell receptor (beta chain) has a count of ten or more. Its antigen is still unknown. MiXCR was run by TCRdb on the 5' RACE reads, yielding one entry per CDR3 protein. The profile covers about 170,000 distinct CDR3 sequences, with about an eighth appearing a single time and 2.5% to 3.5% taken by the ten largest. These data come from a study of T-cell memory formation after mild COVID-19. Study-level information: Clusters of TCRs were largely donor specific.

The V gene lost 1 base and the J gene lost 0 bases, with 3 bases spanning the gap. The CDR3 extends over 14 amino acids. Per the germline V gene, CDR1 is MNHEY and CDR2 is SVGAGI. General study points: Pre-infection memory showed some responding clones, and this suggested that cross-reactive memory joined. The study found balanced CD4/CD8 in clones contracting day 15 to 85 and a CD4+ lean in later expanders.

The receptor's source is a man between 18 and 29 years old who had mild COVID-19 (a few samples of this study predate the infection). Cell type and time point are not known. The specimen was PBMCs or a T cell subset sorted from them (not recorded which). The chain combines TRBV6-5 with TRBJ2-2; D is undetermined. The CDR3: CASSYFSNTGELFF. Here the CDR3 DNA reads TGTGCCAGCAGTTACTTTTCGAACACCGGGGAGCTGTTTTTT.